This TCR beta chain was recovered during a study of post-analysis software for immune sequencing data. Study conclusions and caveats: The five TRBV segments detected at higher frequency in patients than in controls included TRBV5-6, TRBV5-1 and TRBV20-1. When the samples were clustered directly with F measure, those that had been prepared in the same batch showed strong co-clustering. In multiple sclerosis, normalized Chao1 diversity was significantly below that of controls.

The sample holds a few counts of this clonotype. What it recognizes is unknown. The germline CDR1 and CDR2 sequences are SGHTA and FQGNSA. V lost 2 bases, J lost 1 base, and 8 bases lay in between. The CDR3 is 14 residues long. Prepared TCR beta cDNA libraries contained unique molecular identifiers. About 500,000 cDNA molecules came from around 1 to 10 million T cells. From the PCR reads, TCRdb called clonotypes with MiXCR, one entry per CDR3 protein. The data hold roughly 700,000 distinct CDR3 sequences, with roughly 27% observed a single time. V gene TRBV7-2 combines with J gene TRBJ1-1; no firm D call. Sequenced: blood. The source is a girl under 18 with multiple sclerosis. DNA of the CDR3: TGTGCCAGCAGCTTAAACGGGAGGAACACTGAAGCTTTCTTT. Encoded protein: CASSLNGRNTEAFF.